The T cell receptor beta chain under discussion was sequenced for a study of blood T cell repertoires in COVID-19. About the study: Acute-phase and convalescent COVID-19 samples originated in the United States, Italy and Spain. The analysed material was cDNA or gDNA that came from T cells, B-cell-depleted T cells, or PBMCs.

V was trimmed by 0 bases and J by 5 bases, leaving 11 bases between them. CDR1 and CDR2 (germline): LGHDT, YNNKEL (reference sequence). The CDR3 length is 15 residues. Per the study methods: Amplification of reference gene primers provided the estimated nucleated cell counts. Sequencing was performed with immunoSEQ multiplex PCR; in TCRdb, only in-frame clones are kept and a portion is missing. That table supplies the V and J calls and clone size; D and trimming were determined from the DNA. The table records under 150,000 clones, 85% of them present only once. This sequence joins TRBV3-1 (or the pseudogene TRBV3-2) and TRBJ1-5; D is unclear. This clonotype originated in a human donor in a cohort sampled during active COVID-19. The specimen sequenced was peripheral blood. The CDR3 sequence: CASSQDPGSHQPQHF. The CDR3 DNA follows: TGTGCCAGCAGCCAAGATCCGGGGTCTCATCAGCCCCAGCATTTT.